This T cell receptor beta chain was captured in a study of control samples from healthy donors and cancer patients. In the case of this clone: Other DNA sequences within the sample encode an identical CDR3.

TCRdb keeps only in-frame clones here, not all; method: immunoSEQ multiplex PCR. The sample holds over 100,000 clones; about 91% are singletons and the top ten take roughly 3.2%. With 1 base removed from V and 0 bases from J, the gap between germline ends came to 2 bases. Per the germline V gene, CDR1 is SGHRS and CDR2 is YFSETQ. The CDR3 has 12 amino acids. This sequence originates from a man in his forties in good health. The source material was blood. The chain couples TRBV5-1 to TRBJ2-7; the D is unclear. CDR3 sequence (DNA): TGCGCCAGCAGCTTGAGCTCCTACGAGCAGTACTTC. It specifies CASSLSSYEQYF.